The 22 T cell receptor beta chains in this list originate from one sample, sequenced in a study of blood T cell repertoires in COVID-19 (dated by TCRdb to about 2020). Libraries were built with the immunoSEQ multiplex PCR assay. TCRdb retrieved this table from immuneACCESS and kept in-frame rearrangements only. Not all clones are present; in checked studies, unresolved V genes account for under half, and no reason is known for the remainder. In all, the sample holds a few hundred thousand clones, and around 84% of those were seen once. The top ten constitute roughly 4% of the sample. What was sequenced was peripheral blood. The receptor source for this set is a man in his 60s with acute or convalescent COVID-19.

The chain is built from TRBV19 and TRBJ2-7; 8 bases map to TRBD2. Germline V gene data show CDR1 as LNHDA and CDR2 as SQIVND (reference sequence). With V trimmed by 5 bases and J by 4 bases, 10 bases remained unmatched. CDR3 length: 15 amino acids. The DNA for the CDR3 is TGTGCCAGTAGTTCCGGAGCTAGCGGGCGTTACGAGCAGTACTTC. It encodes CASSSGASGRYEQYF. The variable domain in full, with the rest retrieved from reference TRBV19 and TRBJ2-7, is DGGITQSPKYLFRKEGQNVTLSCEQNLNHDAMYWYRQDPGQGLRLIYYSQIVNDFQKGDIAEGYSVSREKKESFPLTVTSAQKNPTAFYLCASSSGASGRYEQYFGPGTRLTVT.

This chain connects TRBV6-1 to TRBJ1-5; D is unclear. CDR1 and CDR2 from the germline V gene are MNHNS and SASEGT. The CDR3 loop spans 13 amino acids. Trimming removed 1 base from V and 5 bases from J, with 6 bases in between. The CDR3 here is CASSEDSYQPQHF. In DNA, the CDR3 is TGTGCCAGCAGTGAAGACAGTTATCAGCCCCAGCATTTT.

This clone was recorded a few times. The rearrangement joins TRBV11-3 to TRBJ2-4; 8 nucleotides agree with TRBD1. CDR1 and CDR2 from the germline V gene are SGHNT and YENEEA. The V gene end was trimmed by 5 bases and the J gene end by 9 bases; junction bases not matched to a gene: 6. The CDR3 is 13 residues long. Here the CDR3 DNA reads TGTGCCAGCAGCCCCGGCACAGGGGGCATTCAGTACTTC. This encodes CASSPGTGGIQYF.

J is TRBJ1-6 and V is TRBV4-3, with TRBD1 as a possible D gene (6 bases). CDR1 is LGHNA and CDR2 is YSLEER in the germline V gene. Trimming removed 4 bases from V and 6 bases from J, with 16 bases in between. The CDR3 loop spans 16 amino acids. The CDR3 region has the DNA TGCGCCAGCAGCCCGAGGCCGGCAGGGGTTAATTCACCCCTCCACTTT. Protein: CASSPRPAGVNSPLHF.

The genes are TRBV2 and TRBJ1-5; possibly TRBD1 for D (6 bases). Trimming pared 6 bases from V and 7 bases from J, leaving 13 bases between. The CDR3 loop spans 13 amino acids. CDR1 is SNHLY, CDR2 FYNNEI, per germline. As DNA, the CDR3 is TGTGCCAGCAGAGACAGGCCTACCCAGCCCCAGCATTTT. Translated, it gives CASRDRPTQPQHF.

The rearrangement uses TRBV9 and TRBJ2-2; D possibly corresponds to TRBD2 (6 bases). CDR3 length equals 15 residues. CDR1 and CDR2 (germline): SGDLS, YYNGEE. V was pared by 0 bases and J by 0 bases, with 6 bases between. The CDR3 nucleotides read TGTGCCAGCAGCGTAGCGGGAGCGAACACCGGGGAGCTGTTTTTT. It translates to CASSVAGANTGELFF.

CDR3 DNA sequence: TGTGCCAGCAGCTCTACCAACAGGGACGGCTATGGCTACACCTTC. It encodes CASSSTNRDGYGYTF. This chain joins TRBV7-2 and TRBJ1-2; TRBD1 might be the D (6 bases). The CDR3 loop spans 15 amino acids. Per the germline V gene, CDR1 is SGHTA and CDR2 is FQGNSA. Between the trimmed V and J ends, which lost 4 bases and 4 bases, there was a span of 16 bases.

V gene TRBV7-3 combines with J gene TRBJ2-6; D may be TRBD2 (5 bases). Germline V gene lookup returns CDR1 SGHTA and CDR2 FQGTGA. V lost 5 bases and J 3 bases, leaving 14 bases between the germline ends. The length of the CDR3 is 16 residues. The CDR3 loop is CASSPAERRGANVLTF. CDR3 bases: TGTGCCAGCAGCCCGGCAGAGCGGCGTGGGGCCAACGTCCTGACTTTC.

This clone occurred once. The chain couples TRBV19 to TRBJ1-5; TRBD1 might be the D (5 bases). The germline V gene has CDR1 LNHDA and CDR2 SQIVND (reference sequence). There are 15 residues in the CDR3. V lost 4 bases, J lost 3 bases, and 13 bases lay in between. The CDR3 reads CASSRTKGVNQPQHF. The CDR3 DNA reads TGTGCCAGTAGTAGGACAAAAGGGGTCAATCAGCCCCAGCATTTT.

This clone appeared once. The chain couples TRBV6-2 or TRBV6-3 to TRBJ2-3, with TRBD1 matching over 7 bases. The CDR3 sequence is 15 residues long. CDR1 is MNHEY, CDR2 SVGEGT, per germline. Losses at the gene ends were 6 bases for V and 1 base for J; bases not matched to a gene: 7. The CDR3 loop reads CASSPGQVRTDTQYF. For the CDR3, the DNA is TGTGCCAGCAGCCCCGGACAGGTTCGCACAGATACGCAGTATTTT.

The chain couples TRBV7-9 to TRBJ2-2; 10 positions match TRBD1. Germline V gene data show CDR1 as SEHNR and CDR2 as FQNEAQ (reference sequence). Trimming removed 6 bases from V and 6 bases from J; junction bases left unmatched: 4. The CDR3 covers 14 residues. The CDR3 sequence: CASRLGQGAGELFF. The CDR3 DNA is TGTGCCAGCAGACTCGGACAGGGGGCCGGGGAGCTGTTTTTT.

The V gene is TRBV7-3, the J gene TRBJ2-5; D not certain. The CDR3 covers 13 residues. Trimming left V 4 bases short and J 3 bases short, with 9 bases between. Germline CDR1 SGHTA, CDR2 FQGTGA. The DNA of the CDR3 is TGTGCCAGCAGCTCACGGTCGAAAGAGACCCAGTACTTC. This gives the protein CASSSRSKETQYF.

This chain links TRBV3-1 (or the pseudogene TRBV3-2) with TRBJ2-1, with 7 bases fitting TRBD2. The CDR3 consists of 16 residues. Germline trimming cut 4 bases from V and 1 base from J; bases unmatched to any gene: 7. Germline V CDR1 and CDR2: LGHDT, YNNKEL (reference sequence). In DNA form, the CDR3 reads TGTGCCAGCAGCCTCTCTAGGGGAGGGTCCTACAATGAGCAGTTCTTC. Its protein product is CASSLSRGGSYNEQFF.

V usage is TRBV7-3 and J usage is TRBJ2-1; the match to TRBD2 covers 8 bases. This CDR3 spans 16 amino acids. Germline V gene lookup returns CDR1 SGHTA and CDR2 FQGTGA. Germline trimming cut 4 bases from V and 7 bases from J; bases unmatched to any gene: 12. CDR3: CASSWAASGRGNEQFF. The DNA for the CDR3 is TGTGCCAGCAGCTGGGCGGCCAGCGGGAGAGGGAATGAGCAGTTCTTC.

V usage is TRBV7-9 and J usage is TRBJ2-7, with TRBD2 matching over 7 bases. V was pared by 4 bases and J by 2 bases, with 11 bases of the junction left unmatched. Per the germline V gene, CDR1 is SEHNR and CDR2 is FQNEAQ (reference sequence). This CDR3 has 16 residues. CDR3 nucleotides: TGTGCCAGCAGCTCAGAAGGCCGAGCGGGAACCTACGAGCAGTACTTC. This encodes CASSSEGRAGTYEQYF. Full variable domain (remainder filled in from reference TRBV7-9 and TRBJ2-7): DTGVSQNPRHKITKRGQNVTFRCDPISEHNRLYWYRQTLGQGPEFLTYFQNEAQLEKSRLLSDRFSAERPKGSFSTLEIQRTEQGDSAMYLCASSSEGRAGTYEQYFGPGTRLTVT.

The V call is TRBV2, the J call TRBJ2-6; 7 bases fit TRBD1. Germline-derived CDR1 and CDR2 are SNHLY and FYNNEI. J was trimmed by 3 bases and V by 7 bases; bases with no gene match: 9. This CDR3 region has 16 residues. The CDR3 here is CASTGDRLRGANVLTF. For the CDR3, the DNA is TGTGCCAGCACCGGGGACAGACTACGTGGGGCCAACGTCCTGACTTTC.

This rearrangement joins TRBV11-2 to TRBJ2-3, with D tentatively TRBD1 (5 bases). In germline, CDR1 is SGHAT, CDR2 FQNNGV. V lost 4 bases and J lost 3, with 14 bases in between. The CDR3 loop spans 15 amino acids. This CDR3 is CASSSRVGDTDTQYF. The CDR3 nucleotides read TGTGCCAGCAGCTCCAGGGTAGGCGATACAGATACGCAGTATTTT.

The chain is built from TRBV19 and TRBJ1-1, with TRBD1 identical over 9 bases. This CDR3 comprises 14 residues. V shed 7 bases, J shed 3 bases, and the junction held 6 bases outside the gene matches. The germline gives CDR1 LNHDA, CDR2 SQIVND (reference sequence). The CDR3: CASIPGQGYTEAFF. CDR3 DNA sequence: TGTGCCAGTATTCCGGGACAGGGATACACTGAAGCTTTCTTT.

V is TRBV6-2 or TRBV6-3 and J is TRBJ2-7; possible D gene TRBD1, 5 bases. This CDR3 is built from 14 residues. Germline V lookup: CDR1 MNHEY, CDR2 SVGEGT. V was pared by 2 bases and J by 3 bases, with 11 bases between. CDR3 in DNA: TGTGCCAGCAGTTACAGGGGATTTCGCTACGAGCAGTACTTC. Translating gives CASSYRGFRYEQYF.

The genes are TRBV28 and TRBJ1-4; unclear D gene. The V gene's germline CDR1 is MDHEN and CDR2 SYDVKM. The V gene lost 6 bases and the J gene lost 8 bases, with 16 bases spanning the gap. The CDR3 length is 14 residues. The CDR3: CASRGPGAGEKLFF. Here the CDR3 DNA reads TGTGCCAGCAGAGGCCCGGGAGCCGGGGAAAAACTGTTTTTT.

The chain uses TRBV19 and TRBJ1-1, with 7 bases fitting TRBD1. The CDR3 is made up of 13 amino acids. Germline V lookup: CDR1 LNHDA, CDR2 SQIVND (reference sequence). With 11 bases clipped from V and 0 bases from J, the junction kept 6 bases outside the gene matches. CDR3 in amino acids: CAGDRAMNTEAFF. Written as DNA, the CDR3 is TGTGCCGGCGACAGGGCGATGAACACTGAAGCTTTCTTT.

The CDR3 here is CASSLWGGATDTQYF. CDR3 nucleotide sequence: TGTGCCAGCAGCTTATGGGGGGGAGCCACAGATACGCAGTATTTT. The chain carries TRBV7-2 and TRBJ2-3; 7 nucleotides line up with TRBD2. The CDR3 is made up of 15 amino acids. The germline CDR1 and CDR2 sequences are SGHTA and FQGNSA. V gave up 2 bases and J gave up 2 bases; unmatched junction bases: 4.